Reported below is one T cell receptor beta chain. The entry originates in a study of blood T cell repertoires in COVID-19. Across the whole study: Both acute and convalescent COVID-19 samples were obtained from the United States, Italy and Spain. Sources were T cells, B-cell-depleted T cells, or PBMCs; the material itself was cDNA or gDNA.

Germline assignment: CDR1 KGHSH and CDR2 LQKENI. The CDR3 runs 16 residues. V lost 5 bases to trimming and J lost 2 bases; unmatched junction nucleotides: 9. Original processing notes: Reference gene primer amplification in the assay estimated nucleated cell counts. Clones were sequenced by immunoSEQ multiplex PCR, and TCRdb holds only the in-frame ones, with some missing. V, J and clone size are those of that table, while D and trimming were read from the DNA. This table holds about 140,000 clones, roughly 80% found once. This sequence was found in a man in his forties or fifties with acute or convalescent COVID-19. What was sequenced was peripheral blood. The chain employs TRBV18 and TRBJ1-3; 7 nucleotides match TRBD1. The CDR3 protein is CASSSSGTDTGNTIYF. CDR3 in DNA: TGTGCCAGCTCATCCTCCGGGACAGATACTGGAAACACCATATATTTT.